What follows are 30 T cell receptor beta chains derived from one specimen sequenced in a study of cytomegalovirus exposure and HLA in healthy donors. A multiplex PCR was run with 60 Vbeta primers and 13 Jbeta primers. Clones were sequenced by immunoSEQ multiplex PCR, and TCRdb holds only the in-frame ones, with some missing. The sample holds approximately 180,000 clones; over 70% are singletons and the top ten take about 1.5%. Sequencing was carried out using PBMCs. Source of these receptors: a woman aged 25 to 45 in good health and CMV-seropositive.

V usage is TRBV14 and J usage is TRBJ1-1, with D unresolved. CDR1 SGHDN and CDR2 FVKESK come from the germline V gene. V was shortened by 5 bases and J by 1 base, with 11 bases between the two germline ends. The CDR3 is made up of 14 amino acids. The CDR3 coding sequence is TGTGCCAGCAGCAAAAGCCCAGGGAACACTGAAGCTTTCTTT. The encoded protein is CASSKSPGNTEAFF.

The chain recombines TRBV19 with TRBJ1-1; a weak D match, TRBD1 (6 bases). The CDR3 consists of 14 residues. The V gene lost 1 base and the J gene lost 5 bases, with 11 bases spanning the gap. Germline CDR1 is LNHDA and CDR2 is SQIVND (reference sequence). DNA of the CDR3: TGTGCCAGTAGTATAGGGCGCCAGGGGACTGAAGCTTTCTTT. This codes for CASSIGRQGTEAFF.

V usage is TRBV9 and J usage is TRBJ2-7, with D possibly matching TRBD1 (6 bases). V lost 2 bases to trimming and J lost 1 base, with 10 bases between them. The germline gives CDR1 SGDLS, CDR2 YYNGEE. This CDR3 has 14 amino acids. CDR3 amino acids: CASSVGRGSYEQYF. The CDR3 nucleotides are TGTGCCAGCAGCGTGGGCAGGGGATCCTACGAGCAGTACTTC.

This rearrangement joins TRBV19 to TRBJ1-2; D remains ambiguous. Trimming removed 4 bases at V and 2 bases at J, with 8 bases between. CDR3 size: 13 residues. Looked up from germline, CDR1 is LNHDA and CDR2 is SQIVND (reference sequence). In nucleotides, the CDR3 is TGTGCCAGTAGTAGGGAGTTAAACTATGGCTACACCTTC. Protein product: CASSRELNYGYTF.

The V gene is TRBV9, the J gene TRBJ2-7; 9 positions agree with TRBD2. CDR1 SGDLS and CDR2 YYNGEE come from the germline V gene. V shed 3 bases, J shed 7 bases, and the junction held 5 bases outside the gene matches. The CDR3 extends over 13 amino acids. CDR3 sequence reads: CASSEGTSLEQYF. The DNA of the CDR3 is TGTGCCAGCAGCGAAGGGACTAGCCTGGAGCAGTACTTC.

This chain joins TRBV5-1 and TRBJ2-3; D is perhaps TRBD2 (6 bases). This CDR3 has 14 amino acids. Between the trimmed V and J ends, which lost 4 bases and 5 bases, there was a span of 14 bases. The germline V gene has CDR1 SGHRS and CDR2 YFSETQ. In DNA, the CDR3 is TGCGCCAGCAGCCCGGTGGGGCGGGGAGATACGCAGTATTTT. It yields the protein CASSPVGRGDTQYF.

The V call is TRBV2, the J call TRBJ2-7; 8 nucleotides agree with TRBD1. The ends lost 4 bases at V and 3 bases at J; junction bases unmatched: 5. Germline V gene lookup returns CDR1 SNHLY and CDR2 FYNNEI. CDR3 length equals 14 residues. The CDR3 here is CASSADRGNYEQYF. The CDR3 nucleotides are TGTGCCAGCAGTGCTGACAGGGGTAACTACGAGCAGTACTTC.

V is TRBV4-1 and J is TRBJ1-5; D is unresolved. The CDR3 runs 15 residues. Germline V gene sequence: CDR1 MGHRA, CDR2 YSYEKL. The V end lost 3 bases, the J end lost 2 bases, and 11 bases lay between the germline ends. The CDR3, as DNA: TGCGCCAGCAGCCATGATGGCCCAGGCAATCAGCCCCAGCATTTT. It is translated as CASSHDGPGNQPQHF.

On this clone itself: This CDR3 is also generated by other DNA sequences in the sample. The V gene is TRBV5-6, the J gene TRBJ2-3; 12 positions match TRBD2. The CDR3 spans 19 residues. The V segment lost 1 base and the J segment 4 bases; nucleotides outside the gene matches: 13. The germline V gene encodes CDR1 SGHDT and CDR2 YYEEEE. The CDR3 DNA is TGTGCCAGCAGCTTGCCCCCGGGACTAGCGGGTTCTAGGTCAGATACGCAGTATTTT. This sequence encodes CASSLPPGLAGSRSDTQYF. The full variable domain, in which reference TRBV5-6 and TRBJ2-3 provide the parts outside the CDR3, is DAGVTQSPTHLIKTRGQQVTLRCSPKSGHDTVSWYQQALGQGPQFIFQYYEEEERQRGNFPDRFSGHQFPNYSSELNVNALLLGDSALYLCASSLPPGLAGSRSDTQYFGPGTRLTVL.

The CDR3 loop reads CASSKPGGGMNTEAFF. The CDR3 DNA follows: TGTGCCAGCAGTAAACCAGGGGGCGGCATGAACACTGAAGCTTTCTTT. The V and J genes are TRBV6-6 and TRBJ1-1; 8 positions match TRBD1. CDR1 is MNHNY, CDR2 SVGAGI, per germline (reference sequence). V lost 5 bases and J lost 0; bases outside the gene matches: 8. This CDR3 spans 16 amino acids.

V usage is TRBV5-1 and J usage is TRBJ1-2; D gene ambiguous. The germline V gene has CDR1 SGHRS and CDR2 YFSETQ. The CDR3 runs 13 residues. Trimming pared 4 bases from V and 4 bases from J, leaving 11 bases between. The CDR3: CASSVEQAYGYTF. DNA of the CDR3: TGCGCCAGCAGCGTAGAGCAGGCCTATGGCTACACCTTC.

The V gene is TRBV15, the J gene TRBJ2-1, with D uncertain. Trimming cost V 6 bases and J 4 bases, with 7 bases left between them. The CDR3 is 12 amino acids. Germline V gene lookup returns CDR1 LNHNV and CDR2 YYDKDF (reference sequence). CDR3 loop: CATRGAYNEQFF. CDR3 DNA: TGTGCCACCAGGGGCGCGTACAATGAGCAGTTCTTC.

This clone was observed a handful of times. The J gene is TRBJ2-3, the V gene TRBV6-1; 9 bases map to TRBD2. The germline gives CDR1 MNHNS, CDR2 SASEGT. The V segment lost 1 base and the J segment 3 bases; nucleotides outside the gene matches: 8. The CDR3 runs to 17 residues. The CDR3 loop reads CASSEGLAGTITDTQYF. The CDR3 DNA is TGTGCCAGCAGTGAAGGGCTAGCGGGAACGATTACAGATACGCAGTATTTT.

The genes are TRBV12-5 and TRBJ1-2, with D perhaps matching TRBD1 (5 bases). The CDR3 covers 16 residues. Germline V gene data show CDR1 as LGHNT and CDR2 as FRNRAP. Trimming shortened V by 0 bases and J by 3 bases, and 14 bases separated the two germline ends. The CDR3, as DNA: TGTGCTAGTGGTTTGGTAATCGGAGCGGGGGACTATGGCTACACCTTC. Residues: CASGLVIGAGDYGYTF.

The chain is built from TRBV6-1 and TRBJ1-5, with D maybe TRBD1 (5 bases). The CDR3 consists of 14 residues. CDR1 MNHNS and CDR2 SASEGT come from the germline V gene. Trimming stripped 2 bases from V and 2 bases from J, with 7 bases between. The CDR3 coding sequence is TGTGCCAGCAGTGAATCCAGGGGCAATCAGCCCCAGCATTTT. The encoded protein is CASSESRGNQPQHF.

The chain joins TRBV25-1 to TRBJ1-1; 8 bases map to TRBD1. V lost 5 bases, J lost 11 bases, and 10 bases stayed unmatched. Germline V gene sequence: CDR1 MGHDK, CDR2 SYGVNS. This CDR3 comprises 13 residues. The CDR3 bases are TGTGCCAGCAGTCGGCAGGGGGCAGTAAGCGCTTTCTTT. Translating it yields CASSRQGAVSAFF.

The chain links TRBV9 to TRBJ2-7, with D hard to call. V lost 1 base to trimming and J lost 3 bases, with 11 bases between them. Germline CDR1 and CDR2: SGDLS and YYNGEE. The CDR3 consists of 14 residues. The DNA for the CDR3 is TGTGCCAGCAGCGTAATCGCAGAAAGCTACGAGCAGTACTTC. Its translation is CASSVIAESYEQYF.

The rearrangement joins TRBV5-1 to TRBJ1-2; no clear D gene. Trimming removed 9 bases at V and 8 bases at J, with 14 bases between. The length of the CDR3 is 11 residues. Germline CDR1 SGHRS, CDR2 YFSETQ. DNA for the CDR3: TGCGCCACATCAGTCTTAAAGGGCTACACCTTC. Protein: CATSVLKGYTF.

The chain combines TRBV5-1 with TRBJ2-1, with D perhaps matching TRBD1 (5 bases). V lost 3 bases to trimming and J lost 3 bases, with 13 bases between them. Germline V CDR1 and CDR2: SGHRS, YFSETQ. CDR3 length: 15 residues. CDR3 DNA sequence: TGCGCCAGCAGCTCGACAACAGGCAGCTACAATGAGCAGTTCTTC. Translation gives CASSSTTGSYNEQFF.

The rearrangement uses TRBV2 and TRBJ2-1; D unresolved. V was cut by 6 bases and J by 7 bases, with 19 bases left in between. CDR1 is SNHLY and CDR2 is FYNNEI in the germline V gene. This CDR3 region has 15 residues. For the CDR3, the DNA is TGTGCCAGCAGGAGTATAGGCGCGGAGAAGAATGAGCAGTTCTTC. This sequence encodes CASRSIGAEKNEQFF. Full variable domain (rest looked up from reference TRBV2 and TRBJ2-1): EPEVTQTPSHQVTQMGQEVILRCVPISNHLYFYWYRQILGQKVEFLVSFYNNEISEKSEIFDDQFSVERPDGSNFTLKIRSTKLEDSAMYFCASRSIGAEKNEQFFGPGTRLTVL.

This clone was found a few times. The V and J genes are TRBV2 and TRBJ1-5; D ambiguous. Germline V gives CDR1 SNHLY, CDR2 FYNNEI. CDR3 length: 15 amino acids. The ends were cut back, 1 base at V and 0 bases at J, with 7 bases in the middle. DNA of the CDR3: TGTGCCAGCAGTGAAGACCGGGGTAGCAATCAGCCCCAGCATTTT. This sequence encodes CASSEDRGSNQPQHF.

Remarks on this clone: At one end, the junction sequence differs from germline, possibly due to a read error. Other DNA sequences in this specimen translate into the identical CDR3. The V and J genes are TRBV5-6 and TRBJ1-2; no reliable D call. The CDR3 is 13 residues long. Germline lookup yields CDR1 SGHDT and CDR2 YYEEEE. The CDR3, as DNA: TGCGCCAGCAGCTTGACGCGTTCCTATGGCTACACCTTC. The encoded protein is CASSLTRSYGYTF.

This clone occurred a few times. This sequence joins TRBV7-9 and TRBJ1-5; D is possibly TRBD1 (6 bases). The ends were cut back, 4 bases at V and 15 bases at J, with 16 bases in the middle. CDR1 SEHNR and CDR2 FQNEAQ come from the germline V gene (reference sequence). This CDR3 is built from 12 residues. The chain's CDR3 is CASSYGSDRSHF. The CDR3 DNA reads TGTGCCAGCAGCTACGGTAGTGACAGGTCGCATTTT.

The CDR3 loop reads CASSAPTGRGYTF. The CDR3 DNA follows: TGTGCCAGCAGCGCCCCGACAGGACGGGGCTACACCTTC. This rearrangement joins TRBV11-2 to TRBJ1-2, with D perhaps TRBD1 (6 bases). CDR3 length: 13 amino acids. Germline CDR1 is SGHAT and CDR2 is FQNNGV. V shed 5 bases and J shed 8 bases, with 15 bases lying between them.

This chain links TRBV19 with TRBJ2-3; TRBD1 matches 7 bases. Germline CDR1 is LNHDA and CDR2 is SQIVND (reference sequence). The CDR3 extends over 15 amino acids. With 7 bases clipped from V and 2 bases from J, the junction kept 9 bases outside the gene matches. In nucleotides, the CDR3 is TGTGCCAGTAAACCGTGGGGGACAGACACAGATACGCAGTATTTT. It specifies CASKPWGTDTDTQYF.

The V and J genes are TRBV30 and TRBJ1-2; D gene ambiguous. Trimming removed 2 bases at V and 7 bases at J, with 8 bases between. CDR3 length: 11 amino acids. Germline V gene data show CDR1 as GTSNPN and CDR2 as SVGIG (reference sequence). CDR3 coding DNA: TGTGCCTGGAGTTCTGGGAGTGGCTACACCTTC. This encodes CAWSSGSGYTF.

Remarks on this clone: The sample has other DNA sequences that encode this CDR3 too. The chain is built from TRBV4-1 and TRBJ2-6; maybe TRBD2 (5 bases). The V end was cut by 0 bases, the J end by 0 bases, with 6 bases between. CDR3 length: 16 residues. The germline V gene encodes CDR1 MGHRA and CDR2 YSYEKL. CDR3 sequence (DNA): TGCGCCAGCAGCCAAGAGGGGAGCTCTGGGGCCAACGTCCTGACTTTC. Protein sequence: CASSQEGSSGANVLTF.

This chain connects TRBV5-1 to TRBJ2-3, with 9 nucleotides matching TRBD2. Looked up from germline, CDR1 is SGHRS and CDR2 is YFSETQ. V lost 4 bases to trimming and J lost 6 bases; unmatched junction nucleotides: 15. The CDR3 length is 17 residues. This CDR3 is CASSSRSASGTGDTQYF. In DNA, the CDR3 is TGCGCCAGCAGCAGCCGTTCCGCTAGCGGGACGGGGGATACGCAGTATTTT.

J is TRBJ2-6 and V is TRBV25-1; the D is unclear. Germline V gene lookup returns CDR1 MGHDK and CDR2 SYGVNS. The V end was cut by 1 base, the J end by 1 base, with 11 bases between. The CDR3 loop spans 17 amino acids. The DNA for the CDR3 is TGTGCCAGCAGTGAATTCCCCCGAGTGTCTGGGGCCAACGTCCTGACTTTC. Encoded protein: CASSEFPRVSGANVLTF.

This chain joins TRBV15 and TRBJ2-3; 12 bases are a match to TRBD2. The germline V gene encodes CDR1 LNHNV and CDR2 YYDKDF (reference sequence). The CDR3 covers 17 residues. V shed 0 bases and J 5 bases; nucleotides not matched to a gene: 6. The CDR3 DNA is TGTGCCACCAGCAGAGATAGGCTAGCGGGAGGGCTAGATACGCAGTATTTT. It yields the protein CATSRDRLAGGLDTQYF. Based on the CDR3 plus reference TRBV15 and TRBJ2-3, the full variable domain is DAMVIQNPRYQVTQFGKPVTLSCSQTLNHNVMYWYQQKSSQAPKLLFHYYDKDFNNEADTPDNFQSRRPNTSFCFLDIRSPGLGDTAMYLCATSRDRLAGGLDTQYFGPGTRLTVL.